What follows are 5 T cell receptor beta chains derived from one specimen sequenced in a study of identical twins. Each CDR3 protein gets one entry after TCRdb re-called the 5' RACE reads with MiXCR. Found here are around 550,000 distinct CDR3 sequences, approximately 16% of them singletons; the top ten hold more than 0.4%. These data were also filed under a second study, of yellow fever vaccine responses in identical twins.

The specimen sequenced was CD4+ T cells sorted from blood. The receptors here all came from a woman aged 18-29 years in good health.

This clonotype was detected only a few times. The gene calls are TRBV5-1 and TRBJ2-3; the match to TRBD2 covers 7 bases. Trimming at V came to 5 bases and at J to 4 bases, leaving 7 bases not matched to a gene. This CDR3 contains 14 residues. Germline CDR1 is SGHRS and CDR2 is YFSETQ. This chain's CDR3 is CASSVGRDADTQYF. Here the CDR3 DNA reads TGCGCCAGCAGTGTTGGGAGGGATGCAGATACGCAGTATTTT. The full variable domain, completed using reference TRBV5-1 and TRBJ2-3, is KAGVTQTPRYLIKTRGQQVTLSCSPISGHRSVSWYQQTPGQGLQFLFEYFSETQRNKGNFPGRFSGRQFSNSRSEMNVSTLELGDSALYLCASSVGRDADTQYFGPGTRLTVL.

A few counts support this clonotype. The chain combines TRBV29-1 with TRBJ1-1; D is undetermined. The V and J ends lost 3 bases and 2 bases respectively, with 13 bases between them. CDR3 size: 14 residues. CDR1 is SQVTM and CDR2 is ANQGSEA in the germline V gene. The CDR3 DNA follows: TGCAGCGTTGATACCACCTGGACCAACACTGAAGCTTTCTTT. It translates to CSVDTTWTNTEAFF.

This clonotype has more than one count but fewer than ten. The chain carries TRBV7-9 and TRBJ2-5, with D maybe TRBD2 (6 bases). Germline loops: CDR1 SEHNR, CDR2 FQNEAQ (reference sequence). There are 14 residues in the CDR3. The ends were cut back, 5 bases at V and 4 bases at J, with 14 bases in the middle. This chain's CDR3 is CASSPSWRGETQYF. CDR3 sequence (DNA): TGTGCCAGCAGCCCCAGCTGGAGGGGAGAGACCCAGTACTTC.

The chain is built from TRBV27 and TRBJ2-7; 7 bases line up with TRBD1. The CDR3 runs to 13 residues. Trimming took 6 bases from V and 1 from J; bases not matched to a gene: 3. From germline, CDR1 is MNHEY and CDR2 SMNVEV (reference sequence). The CDR3 DNA reads as TGTGCCAGCAGGGCGACAGGGTCCTACGAGCAGTACGTC. As protein: CASRATGSYEQYV.

In this sample, this clonotype turned up many times. The chain couples TRBV5-1 to TRBJ2-2; a weak D match, TRBD1 (5 bases). CDR1 and CDR2 from the germline V gene are SGHRS and YFSETQ. This CDR3 has 15 residues. V shed 2 bases and J shed 6 bases, with 14 bases lying between them. CDR3 amino acids: CASSFGEQVSGELFF. DNA of the CDR3: TGCGCCAGCAGCTTCGGTGAACAGGTCTCCGGGGAGCTGTTTTTT.